This TCR beta chain appears in the sequencing data of a study of shared clonotypes between healthy human individuals. Replicate PCRs from sorted subsets contained about 200 ng DNA, which is 29,000 or so T cell genomes. Clones were read by immunoSEQ multiplex PCR, and TCRdb kept only the in-frame ones, dropping some. The repertoire holds about 2.4 million clones, with 93% as singletons. Germline CDR1 and CDR2: SGDLS and YYNGEE. The V end lost 0 bases, the J end lost 3 bases, and 10 bases lay between the germline ends. This CDR3 is built from 14 residues. Sequencing used naive CD4+ T cells from PBMCs. The subset denotes: CD45RA+ positively selected. This receptor was taken from a young man in good health. Some clones in this sample may be carry-over from other donors' samples. This chain uses TRBV9 with TRBJ2-7, with D possibly matching TRBD2 (5 bases). The CDR3 sequence: CASSVAPSFYEQYF. In DNA, the CDR3 is TGTGCCAGCAGCGTAGCTCCTAGCTTCTACGAGCAGTACTTC.